The text below deals with one T cell receptor (beta chain). Its specificity is unknown. These data come from a study of T cell responses to AZD1222 COVID-19 vaccine. Study-level points and caveats: Spike was spanned by vaccine-associated CD4 TCRs, with dominance at 160-218 and 743-854. Most donors were white British, females outnumbered males, and clonal diversity was possibly underestimated.

The CDR3 sequence is 14 residues long. Germline loops: CDR1 LGHNA, CDR2 YSLEER. The V end was cut by 5 bases, the J end by 10 bases, with 20 bases between. Libraries were prepared by immunoSEQ multiplex PCR; TCRdb keeps only in-frame clonotypes and omits some of them. Of roughly 80,000 clones in the sample, 70% to 90% were seen once. The receptor's source is an adult who received the AZD1222 COVID-19 vaccine. The rearrangement uses TRBV4-3 and TRBJ1-2; tentative D call: TRBD1 (5 bases). The material was peripheral blood, obtained 28 days after the second AZD1222 dose. CDR3 in amino acids: CASSALGTNEDYTF. The CDR3 DNA reads as TGCGCCAGCAGCGCTTTGGGGACCAACGAAGACTACACCTTC.